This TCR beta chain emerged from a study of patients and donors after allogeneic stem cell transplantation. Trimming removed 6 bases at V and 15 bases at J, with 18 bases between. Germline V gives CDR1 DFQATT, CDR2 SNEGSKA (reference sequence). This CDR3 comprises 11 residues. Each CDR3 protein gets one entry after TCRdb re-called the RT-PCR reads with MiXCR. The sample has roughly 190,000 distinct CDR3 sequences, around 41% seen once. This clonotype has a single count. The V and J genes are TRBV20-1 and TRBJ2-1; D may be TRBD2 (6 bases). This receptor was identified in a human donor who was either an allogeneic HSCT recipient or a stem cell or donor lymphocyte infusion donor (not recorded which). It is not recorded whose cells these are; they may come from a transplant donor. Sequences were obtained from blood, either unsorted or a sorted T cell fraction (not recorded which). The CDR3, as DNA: TGCAGTGCCCAAAGGGACTCCCGCTTGTTCTTC. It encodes CSAQRDSRLFF.